The rows below give T cell receptor beta chains drawn from one sample of a study of T-cell memory formation after mild COVID-19. Each CDR3 protein gets one entry after TCRdb re-called the 5' RACE reads with MiXCR. Of approximately 300,000 distinct CDR3 sequences in the sample, more than 15% are singletons; the top ten hold 22%. Material for sequencing was PBMCs or a T cell subset sorted from them (not recorded which). These receptors were collected from a man younger than 30 who had mild COVID-19 (a few samples of this study predate the infection). Cell type and time point are not known. CDR3s include the opening cysteine and the closing phenylalanine or tryptophan. The D gene is left open where the match is weak. For some rows the clone size is stated as once, few or many, or as a class when expanded; others skip it.

cdr3_length clone_size j_call v_call d_call cdr3_nt cdr3_aa
13 few TRBJ2-5 TRBV7-9 - TGTGCCAGCAGCACGGACATAGAAGAGACCCAGTACTTC CASSTDIEETQYF
19 - TRBJ1-3 TRBV7-8 - TGTGCCAGCAGCTTAAGGGACATAGGCCTCCGTAACTCTGGAAACACCATATATTTT CASSLRDIGLRNSGNTIYF
15 - TRBJ2-7 TRBV27 - TGTGCCAGCAGTTTCCTGGACAGTGAGCCCTACGAGCAGTACTTC CASSFLDSEPYEQYF
16 - TRBJ2-3 TRBV5-1 TRBD1 TGCGCCAGCAGCTTGGGTACAGGGGGCGGCACAGATACGCAGTATTTT CASSLGTGGGTDTQYF
16 - TRBJ1-2 TRBV7-2 - TGTGCCAGCAGACACTCAGGGGTCGAGGCTACTTATGGCTACACCTTC CASRHSGVEATYGYTF
15 - TRBJ2-7 TRBV6-5 TRBD1 TGTGCCAGCAGTTATGGACAGGGACCATCCTACGAGCAGTACTTC CASSYGQGPSYEQYF
15 few TRBJ1-5 TRBV24-1 - TGTGCCCCCTCCGGGCCAGCCTCTAGCAATCAGCCCCAGCATTTT CAPSGPASSNQPQHF
14 - TRBJ2-4 TRBV15 - TGTGCAACCAGCAGCCCCTCGGGTCAAAACATTCAGTACTTC CATSSPSGQNIQYF
14 - TRBJ2-7 TRBV2 - TGTGCCAGCAGTGAACCCCCAAAACCCTACGAGCAGTACTTC CASSEPPKPYEQYF
13 - TRBJ1-5 TRBV14 - TGTGCCAGCAGCCAGAACCCAGGTCAGCCCCAGCATTTT CASSQNPGQPQHF
17 - TRBJ1-1 TRBV4-3 - TGCGCCAGCAGCCAAGAATCTCTGGGAAAGGTGGGAACTGAAGCTTTCTTT CASSQESLGKVGTEAFF
14 few TRBJ2-2 TRBV27 - TGTGCCAGCAGTTTTTTAGGGGACGCCGGGGAGCTGTTTTTT CASSFLGDAGELFF
14 - TRBJ1-1 TRBV12-3/TRBV12-4 - TGTGCCAGCAGTTTCCGGGGGGCGCGCACTGAAGCTTTCTTT CASSFRGARTEAFF
15 - TRBJ2-5 TRBV11-2 TRBD1 TGTGCCAGCAGCTCGACAGGGGCCTTCTTGTTGACCCAGTACTTC CASSSTGAFLLTQYF
15 few TRBJ1-1 TRBV6-2/TRBV6-3 TRBD1 TGTGCCAGCAGTTTCAGGGGGCTCTTGAACACTGAAGCTTTCTTT CASSFRGLLNTEAFF
13 few TRBJ2-3 TRBV7-3 - TGTGCCAGCAGCTTAACCCGGGCCGATACGCAGTATTTT CASSLTRADTQYF
14 many TRBJ1-2 TRBV11-2 - TGTGCCAGCAGCCGCACAGGCGCTAACTATGGCTACACCTTC CASSRTGANYGYTF
15 many TRBJ2-2 TRBV27 - TGTGCCAGCAGTTTGCGGCAGGGCCGTTCCGGGGAGCTGTTTTTT CASSLRQGRSGELFF
14 - TRBJ1-1 TRBV5-1 - TGCGCCAGCAGCTACCGCAGGGGGAACACTGAAGCTTTCTTT CASSYRRGNTEAFF
12 many TRBJ2-4 TRBV11-2 - TGTGCCAGCAGCCCGGACAGAAACATTCAGTACTTC CASSPDRNIQYF
17 few TRBJ2-4 TRBV4-3 TRBD2 TGCGCCAGCAGCCAAGAGGGGGGGGAGTGGGGCAAAAACATTCAGTACTTC CASSQEGGEWGKNIQYF
16 - TRBJ2-7 TRBV7-9 TRBD2 TGTGCCAGCAGCGCGTTTAGCGGGGGGGCGGTCCACGAGCAGTACTTC CASSAFSGGAVHEQYF
14 few TRBJ2-1 TRBV3-1 TRBD1 TGTGCCAGCAGCCCCGGGACAGGCAACCATGAGCAGTTCTTC CASSPGTGNHEQFF
14 few TRBJ1-2 TRBV11-2 TRBD1 TGTGCCAGCAGCTTAGGACAGGGGGCTGGCGGCTACACCTTC CASSLGQGAGGYTF
14 - TRBJ2-7 TRBV3-1 - TGTGCCAGCAGCCCCCTGGGGTCCTCCTACGAGCAGTACTTC CASSPLGSSYEQYF
15 - TRBJ2-2 TRBV5-5 TRBD1 TGTGCCAGCAGAAGCCTACAGGGGCGGAACGGGGAGCTGTTTTTT CASRSLQGRNGELFF
14 few TRBJ2-1 TRBV12-3/TRBV12-4 TRBD2 TGTGCCAGCAGGACGACTAGCGGGTACAATGAGCAGTTCTTC CASRTTSGYNEQFF
15 - TRBJ1-5 TRBV7-8 TRBD1 TGTGCCAGCAGCATAGGACAGGGGGCAGGTCAGCCCCAGCATTTT CASSIGQGAGQPQHF
16 many TRBJ1-1 TRBV5-1 TRBD1 TGCCCCGCTACAAGCGGGACAGAAGAACCAAACACTGAAGCTTTCTTT CPATSGTEEPNTEAFF
14 many TRBJ2-5 TRBV12-3/TRBV12-4 - TGTGCCAGCAGTCCGGGACACTCCCAAGAGACCCAGTACTTC CASSPGHSQETQYF
12 - TRBJ2-7 TRBV2 - TGTGCCAGCGGTCGATTTTACTACGAGCAGTACTTC CASGRFYYEQYF
15 few TRBJ1-2 TRBV12-3/TRBV12-4 TRBD1 TGTGCCAGCAGCTCACAGGGGTCCCGAAACTATGGCTACACCTTC CASSSQGSRNYGYTF
16 many TRBJ2-7 TRBV7-8 TRBD1 TGTGCCAGCAGAGGCCGAGACAGGGGTTCTCCCTACGAGCAGTACTTC CASRGRDRGSPYEQYF
17 - TRBJ2-2 TRBV9 TRBD2 TGTGCCAGCAGCGAGCCTAGCGGGGGCGGAAACACCGGGGAGCTGTTTTTT CASSEPSGGGNTGELFF
13 few TRBJ2-3 TRBV3-1 - TGTGCCAGCAGCCGGTCCAGAACAGATACGCAGTATTTT CASSRSRTDTQYF
17 few TRBJ2-3 TRBV4-3 TRBD2 TGCGCCAGCAGCCGAACGGTTGTATCGGGGGGTACAGATACGCAGTATTTT CASSRTVVSGGTDTQYF
16 - TRBJ2-1 TRBV9 TRBD2 TGTGCCAGCAGCGTAGGGACGGCGGGGGGCTACAATGAGCAGTTCTTC CASSVGTAGGYNEQFF
14 many TRBJ2-2 TRBV9 - TGTGCCAGCAGTACCGGGACAAACACCGGGGAGCTGTTTTTT CASSTGTNTGELFF
17 - TRBJ2-5 TRBV11-2 TRBD2 TGTGCCAGCAGCTTACGCCTAGCGGGGGGAGCCCGAGAGACCCAGTACTTC CASSLRLAGGARETQYF
15 - TRBJ1-1 TRBV7-3 TRBD1 TGTGCCAGCAGTTATACAGGGGGAGGGAACACTGAAGCTTTCTTT CASSYTGGGNTEAFF
16 - TRBJ2-7 TRBV20-1 TRBD2 TGCAGTGCTAGAGATGGGACTAGCGGGGGAACCTACGAGCAGTACTTC CSARDGTSGGTYEQYF